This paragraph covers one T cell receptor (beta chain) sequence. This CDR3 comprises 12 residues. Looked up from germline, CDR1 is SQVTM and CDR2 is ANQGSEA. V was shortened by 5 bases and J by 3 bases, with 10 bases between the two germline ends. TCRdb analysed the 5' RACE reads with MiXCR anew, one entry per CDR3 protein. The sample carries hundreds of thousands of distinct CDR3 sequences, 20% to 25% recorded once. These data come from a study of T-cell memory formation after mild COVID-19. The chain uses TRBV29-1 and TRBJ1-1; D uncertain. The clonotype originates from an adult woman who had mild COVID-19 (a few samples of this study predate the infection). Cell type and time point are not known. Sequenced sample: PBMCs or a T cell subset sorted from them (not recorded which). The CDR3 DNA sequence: TGCAGCGTTTGGAAGGATGACACTGAAGCTTTCTTT. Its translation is CSVWKDDTEAFF. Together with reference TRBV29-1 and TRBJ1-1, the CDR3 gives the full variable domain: SAVISQKPSRDICQRGTSLTIQCQVDSQVTMMFWYRQQPGQSLTLIATANQGSEATYESGFVIDKFPISRPNLTFSTLTVSNMSPEDSSIYLCSVWKDDTEAFFGQGTRLTVV.